One and the same sample provided the 8 T cell receptor beta chains below, sequenced in a study of T-cell memory formation after mild COVID-19 (dated by TCRdb to 2020 to 2023). Library prep was done by 5' RACE. These reads were obtained on an Illumina NovaSeq 6000. Using fastp at Q25 and MiXCR, TCRdb reprocessed the public reads and kept productive beta chains. Rows merge per CDR3 protein into single entries with the most common DNA and genes. For this sample the table gives approximately 300,000 distinct CDR3 sequences, of which 8.2% were detected only once. Around a fifth of the sample lies in the top ten. Sequenced input: PBMCs or a T cell subset sorted from them (not recorded which). Receptors originate from a young man who had mild COVID-19 (a few samples of this study predate the infection). The sample titles of this study are shuffled in the database, so cell type and time point are left out; the donor was told from shared clones.

This clonotype was seen many times. This chain connects TRBV5-5 to TRBJ2-6; D might be TRBD1 (5 bases). This CDR3 is built from 16 residues. V lost 3 bases and J lost 0, with 10 bases in between. Germline V gene lookup returns CDR1 SGHKS and CDR2 YYEKEE (reference sequence). DNA of the CDR3: TGTGCCAGCAGCTGGGCAGGGATCTCTGGGGCCAACGTCCTGACTTTC. Amino acid sequence: CASSWAGISGANVLTF. The complete variable domain, with remaining parts taken from reference TRBV5-5 and TRBJ2-6, reads DAGVTQSPTHLIKTRGQQVTLRCSPISGHKSVSWYQQVLGQGPQFIFQYYEKEERGRGNFPDRFSARQFPNYSSELNVNALLLGDSALYLCASSWAGISGANVLTFGAGSRLTVL.

This clonotype was recorded many times. This chain links TRBV7-2 with TRBJ2-2; D is ambiguous. The CDR3 extends over 15 amino acids. In germline, CDR1 is SGHTA, CDR2 FQGNSA. V was pared by 0 bases and J by 1 base, with 6 bases between. This chain's CDR3 is CASSLASRNTGELFF. CDR3 nucleotide sequence: TGTGCCAGCAGCTTAGCGTCACGGAACACCGGGGAGCTGTTTTTT.

The chain joins TRBV7-9 to TRBJ2-5; D could derive from TRBD1 or TRBD2 (6 bases each). The CDR3 has 14 residues. V was shortened by 6 bases and J by 5 bases, with 16 bases between the two germline ends. Germline assignment: CDR1 SEHNR and CDR2 FQNEAQ (reference sequence). The DNA of the CDR3 is TGTGCCAGCAGTCTGTTCGGGGGCCCGGAGACCCAGTACTTC. This codes for CASSLFGGPETQYF. Complete variable domain (other parts from reference TRBV7-9 and TRBJ2-5): DTGVSQNPRHKITKRGQNVTFRCDPISEHNRLYWYRQTLGQGPEFLTYFQNEAQLEKSRLLSDRFSAERPKGSFSTLEIQRTEQGDSAMYLCASSLFGGPETQYFGPGTRLLVL.

This clonotype was observed a handful of times. The chain uses TRBV7-8 and TRBJ1-3; 7 nucleotides align to TRBD1. The germline CDR1 and CDR2 sequences are SGHVS and FQNEAQ. J gave up 2 bases and V 4 bases, and 11 bases lay outside the gene matches. The CDR3 consists of 17 residues. The CDR3 DNA sequence: TGTGCCAGCAGCTCTCTCTCCGACAGGGCTACTGGAAACACCATATATTTT. Its protein product is CASSSLSDRATGNTIYF.

This clonotype was seen a few times. V usage is TRBV7-2 and J usage is TRBJ1-2, with TRBD1 as a possible D gene (6 bases). The V gene lost 5 bases and the J gene lost 4 bases, with 11 bases spanning the gap. The CDR3 contains 13 residues. The germline gives CDR1 SGHTA, CDR2 FQGNSA. CDR3: CASSIGQTYGYTF. The CDR3 region has the DNA TGTGCCAGCAGCATAGGACAGACCTATGGCTACACCTTC.

This clonotype was recorded a few times. The V call is TRBV20-1, the J call TRBJ1-1, with D possibly TRBD1 on 5 matching bases. This CDR3 is built from 14 residues. V was clipped by 5 bases and J by 4 bases, with 17 bases between them. Germline CDR1 DFQATT, CDR2 SNEGSKA (reference sequence). CDR3 region: CSAPPGPRGTEAFF. CDR3 nucleotides: TGCAGTGCTCCTCCGGGCCCGAGGGGCACTGAAGCTTTCTTT.

This chain joins TRBV7-2 and TRBJ1-2, with D possibly matching TRBD1 (6 bases). V was cut by 4 bases and J by 3 bases, with 15 bases left in between. Per germline, CDR1 SGHTA and CDR2 FQGNSA. The CDR3 extends over 15 amino acids. DNA of the CDR3: TGTGCCAGCAGCTCTTGGGGGGCCGGGGACTATGGCTACACCTTC. This codes for CASSSWGAGDYGYTF.

This clonotype was counted at least ten times. The V and J genes are TRBV4-3 and TRBJ2-3, with 12 nucleotides matching TRBD2. CDR3 length: 16 residues. CDR1 LGHNA and CDR2 YSLEER come from the germline V gene. V dropped 4 bases and J dropped 6; count of bases not matched to a gene: 8. The CDR3 loop reads CASSPVLAGGPDTQYF. The DNA of the CDR3 is TGCGCCAGCAGCCCGGTGCTAGCGGGGGGGCCGGATACGCAGTATTTT.